The next 16 T cell receptor beta chains were all read from a single sample in a study of response to subunit inactivated influenza vaccine. TCRdb reprocessed the RT-PCR reads via MiXCR and lists one record per CDR3 protein. The repertoire consists of 550,000 to 600,000 distinct CDR3 sequences, with roughly 12% occurring once and the leading ten covering 10%. The sequences come from PBMCs from blood, collected on the day of vaccination. These receptors all come from a man aged 45-65 years who received an inactivated influenza vaccine.

This clonotype was counted only a few times. This sequence joins TRBV19 and TRBJ2-1; the match to TRBD2 covers 7 bases. J lost 7 bases, V lost 10 bases, and 13 bases had no gene match. CDR3 size: 14 residues. CDR1 and CDR2 (germline): LNHDA, SQIVND (reference sequence). The DNA for the CDR3 is TGTGCCACCATAGCGGGTGCCAACACGAATGAGCAGTTCTTC. This translates into CATIAGANTNEQFF.

This clonotype was picked up a small number of times. V gene TRBV29-1 combines with J gene TRBJ1-1; D ambiguous. CDR3 size: 13 residues. The germline V and J ends were trimmed by 7 bases and 5 bases, with 17 bases remaining between them. Germline CDR1 and CDR2: SQVTM and ANQGSEA. The CDR3 here is CSAERFGATEAFF. CDR3 nucleotide sequence: TGCAGCGCAGAAAGGTTCGGTGCGACTGAAGCTTTCTTT.

This clonotype was seen only a few times. The chain recombines TRBV3-1 with TRBJ2-1; 7 bases map to TRBD2. Trimming at V came to 4 bases and at J to 2 bases, leaving 8 bases not matched to a gene. This CDR3 comprises 16 residues. Per the germline V gene, CDR1 is LGHDT and CDR2 is YNNKEL (reference sequence). CDR3 nucleotide sequence: TGTGCCAGCAGCCCCCGGGGGAGGGGCACCTACAATGAGCAGTTCTTC. Translated, it gives CASSPRGRGTYNEQFF.

The CDR3 sequence: CSVAGGQGHEAFF. For the CDR3, the DNA is TGCAGCGTTGCGGGGGGACAGGGCCATGAAGCTTTCTTT. The rearrangement uses TRBV29-1 and TRBJ1-1, with 9 positions matching TRBD1. CDR1 SQVTM and CDR2 ANQGSEA come from the germline V gene. This CDR3 is built from 13 residues. V was clipped by 4 bases and J by 7 bases; unmatched bases: 7. Full variable domain (outside the CDR3, taken from reference TRBV29-1 and TRBJ1-1): SAVISQKPSRDICQRGTSLTIQCQVDSQVTMMFWYRQQPGQSLTLIATANQGSEATYESGFVIDKFPISRPNLTFSTLTVSNMSPEDSSIYLCSVAGGQGHEAFFGQGTRLTVV.

The CDR3 spells CSARDSTSGRYEQYF. CDR3 nucleotides: TGCAGTGCTAGAGATAGCACTAGCGGGAGATACGAGCAGTACTTC. This sequence joins TRBV20-1 and TRBJ2-7; 11 bases are shared with TRBD2. After removal of 0 bases from V and 4 bases from J, the junction contained 5 bases not matched to a gene. The CDR3 runs 15 residues. Germline values: CDR1 DFQATT, CDR2 SNEGSKA (reference sequence).

This chain connects TRBV4-3 to TRBJ2-1, with TRBD2 matching over 10 bases. The CDR3 contains 16 residues. With 0 bases clipped from V and 5 bases from J, the junction kept 4 bases outside the gene matches. Germline-derived CDR1 and CDR2 are LGHNA and YSLEER. CDR3 residues: CASSQEGAGGDNEQFF. The CDR3 nucleotides are TGCGCCAGCAGCCAAGAAGGAGCGGGAGGGGACAATGAGCAGTTCTTC.

This clonotype was counted a few times. The chain uses TRBV20-1 and TRBJ1-2; no clear D. The germline CDR1 and CDR2 sequences are DFQATT and SNEGSKA (reference sequence). The V gene lost 4 bases and the J gene lost 3 bases, with 3 bases spanning the gap. The CDR3 extends over 10 amino acids. The CDR3 sequence is CSATDYGYTF. The CDR3 DNA follows: TGCAGTGCTACCGACTATGGCTACACCTTC.

This clonotype occurred a few times. The chain links TRBV12-3 or TRBV12-4 to TRBJ2-7; the D is unclear. The CDR3 covers 14 residues. The V gene lost 7 bases and the J gene lost 2 bases, with 15 bases spanning the gap. CDR3 bases: TGTGCCAGCACTCCTCGGACCCCGCCCTACGAGCAGTACTTC. It is translated as CASTPRTPPYEQYF.

The chain has TRBV7-2 and TRBJ2-5, with TRBD1 matching over 7 bases. The CDR3 loop spans 16 amino acids. Losses at the gene ends were 1 base for V and 2 bases for J; bases not matched to a gene: 7. The germline CDR1 and CDR2 sequences are SGHTA and FQGNSA. In nucleotides, the CDR3 is TGTGCCAGCAGCTTAGGGGTAGGGGGCCAACAAGAGACCCAGTACTTC. Its protein product is CASSLGVGGQQETQYF.

The V gene is TRBV6-2 or TRBV6-3, the J gene TRBJ2-2; 14 bases are shared with TRBD2. Germline V gives CDR1 MNHEY, CDR2 SVGEGT. The V gene end was trimmed by 2 bases and the J gene end by 3 bases; junction bases not matched to a gene: 8. The CDR3 runs 19 residues. DNA of the CDR3: TGTGCCAGCAGTTACCCCGGGACTAGCGGGAGCCCGTACACCGGGGAGCTGTTTTTT. It translates to CASSYPGTSGSPYTGELFF.

This rearrangement joins TRBV4-3 to TRBJ1-6; the match to TRBD1 covers 8 bases. The CDR3 has 17 amino acids. The germline V gene encodes CDR1 LGHNA and CDR2 YSLEER. Trimming cost V 0 bases and J 5 bases; bases outside gene matches: 6. The CDR3 is CASSQEPGTGHNSPLHF. CDR3 nucleotide sequence: TGCGCCAGCAGCCAAGAACCTGGGACAGGTCATAATTCACCCCTCCACTTT.

V gene TRBV6-2 or TRBV6-3 combines with J gene TRBJ2-7; weak D call: TRBD1 (6 bases). V lost 6 bases to trimming and J lost 4 bases, with 16 bases between them. From germline, CDR1 is MNHEY and CDR2 SVGEGT. CDR3 size: 14 residues. CDR3 in DNA: TGTGCCAGCAGCCGACAGGACGGCTGGTACGAGCAGTACTTC. It specifies CASSRQDGWYEQYF.

This sequence joins TRBV6-1 and TRBJ1-6, with 9 bases fitting TRBD1. The CDR3 contains 16 residues. Losses at the gene ends were 6 bases for V and 9 bases for J; bases not matched to a gene: 12. CDR1 and CDR2 from the germline V gene are MNHNS and SASEGT. CDR3 sequence: CASRRQHGQGSSPLHF. The DNA for the CDR3 is TGTGCCAGCAGACGCCAACACGGACAGGGGTCTTCACCCCTCCACTTT.

CDR3 sequence (DNA): TGTGCCAGCAGCTTAGCGTCGACAGACCCCTACGAGCAGTACTTC. Amino acid sequence: CASSLASTDPYEQYF. This rearrangement joins TRBV7-2 to TRBJ2-7; tentatively, D is TRBD1 (5 bases). This CDR3 spans 15 amino acids. Trimming shortened V by 0 bases and J by 2 bases, and 11 bases separated the two germline ends. Germline loops: CDR1 SGHTA, CDR2 FQGNSA.

This clonotype was counted a few times. This chain connects TRBV20-1 to TRBJ2-7; the D is unclear. Between the trimmed V and J ends, which lost 0 bases and 0 bases, there was a span of 15 bases. The length of the CDR3 is 16 residues. Germline V gene sequence: CDR1 DFQATT, CDR2 SNEGSKA (reference sequence). In DNA form, the CDR3 reads TGCAGTGCTAGAGAGGCGCGGCAGAGAATCTCCTACGAGCAGTACTTC. It translates to CSAREARQRISYEQYF.

This clonotype was detected a few times. A read error may account for a junction end that differs from germline. V usage is TRBV7-2 and J usage is TRBJ2-1, with 8 bases lining up with TRBD2. Germline V lookup: CDR1 SGHTA, CDR2 FQGNSA. This CDR3 has 14 residues. The CDR3 sequence is CASSIAVAGHEQFF. DNA for the CDR3: TGTGCCAGCAGCATAGCGGTAGCGGGGCATGAGCAGTTCTTC.